Below are 20 T cell receptor beta chains sequenced from a single sample in a study of blood T cells in healthy people across ages. Together with a sample-barcoded 5' primer, a J-beta primer mix was included in a second PCR lasting roughly 6 to 12 cycles. MiXCR, applied by TCRdb to the 5' RACE reads, yields one record per CDR3 protein. The table has almost 550,000 distinct CDR3 sequences, about 25% seen once. These data were likewise used in another study, on T cells of mothers and their children.

The sequencing sample was made of blood. The source of these receptors is a boy between 5 and 17 years old in good health.

This clonotype was seen a handful of times. One end of the junction does not line up with germline, which may come from a read error. The chain couples TRBV13 to TRBJ2-7, with D maybe TRBD1 (5 bases). Germline CDR1 PRHDT, CDR2 FYEKMQ (reference sequence). The CDR3 runs to 16 residues. This CDR3 is CASSLTVRVASNEQYF. The CDR3 coding sequence is TGTGCCAGCAGCTTAACAGTCAGGGTGGCCTCCAACGAGCAGTACTTC.

The chain carries TRBV12-3 or TRBV12-4 and TRBJ1-1; D unclear. Trimming removed 1 base at V and 7 bases at J, with 19 bases between. This CDR3 region has 16 residues. The CDR3 nucleotides read TGTGCCAGCAGTTTAGGGCAGCCTCTTATACGGGATGAAGCTTTCTTT. Translating it yields CASSLGQPLIRDEAFF.

This rearrangement joins TRBV20-1 to TRBJ1-1, with D hard to call. CDR1 and CDR2 (germline): DFQATT, SNEGSKA (reference sequence). CDR3 length: 13 amino acids. V was cut by 6 bases and J by 1 base, with 12 bases left in between. Here the CDR3 DNA reads TGCAGTGCCACACGAGGGAAGAACACTGAAGCTTTCTTT. Translating it yields CSATRGKNTEAFF.

V is TRBV28 and J is TRBJ2-5; D unresolved. The CDR3 is 15 residues long. Trimming pared 4 bases from V and 5 bases from J, leaving 17 bases between. Looked up from germline, CDR1 is MDHEN and CDR2 is SYDVKM. CDR3 nucleotides: TGTGCCAGCAGTTCCCAAGTTAAACCCCGGGAGACCCAGTACTTC. Its translation is CASSSQVKPRETQYF. Variable domain in full (rest from reference TRBV28 and TRBJ2-5): DVKVTQSSRYLVKRTGEKVFLECVQDMDHENMFWYRQDPGLGLRLIYFSYDVKMKEKGDIPEGYSVSREKKERFSLILESASTNQTSMYLCASSSQVKPRETQYFGPGTRLLVL.

This clonotype was seen only a few times. V usage is TRBV28 and J usage is TRBJ2-1, with D maybe TRBD2 (6 bases). V was shortened by 7 bases and J by 4 bases, with 17 bases between the two germline ends. CDR1 and CDR2 from the germline V gene are MDHEN and SYDVKM. The CDR3 totals 15 residues. CDR3 sequence (DNA): TGTGCCAGCACCATAATGTGGGGGGTTTACAATGAGCAGTTCTTC. Residues: CASTIMWGVYNEQFF.

The chain carries TRBV4-2 and TRBJ2-7; 7 nucleotides agree with TRBD2. Germline V CDR1 and CDR2: LGHNA, YNFKEQ. V trimming: 0 bases; J trimming: 3 bases; junction bases outside the gene matches: 5. The CDR3 has 15 amino acids. As DNA, the CDR3 is TGTGCCAGCAGCCAAGAGGGGGGGAACAACTACGAGCAGTACTTC. The encoded protein is CASSQEGGNNYEQYF.

This clonotype was counted only a few times. V is TRBV12-3 or TRBV12-4 and J is TRBJ1-1, with no clear D. Trimming pared 6 bases from V and 5 bases from J, leaving 7 bases between. The CDR3 covers 11 residues. The CDR3: CASSPVTEAFF. The CDR3 DNA follows: TGTGCCAGCAGCCCTGTGACTGAAGCTTTCTTT.

To note about this clonotype: A read error may produce the germline difference seen at one junction end. As DNA, the CDR3 is TGCAGTGCTGTCCCTAGCGGCCTTAGCACAGATGCGCAGTATTTT. Amino acid sequence: CSAVPSGLSTDAQYF. The J gene is TRBJ2-3, the V gene TRBV20-1, with TRBD2 matching 7 bases. CDR1 is DFQATT and CDR2 is SNEGSKA in the germline V gene (reference sequence). This CDR3 comprises 15 residues.

This clonotype was picked up a small number of times. The CDR3, as DNA: TGTGCCAGCAGCTTAGGGACCCCGCGTACAGATACGCAGTATTTT. This translates into CASSLGTPRTDTQYF. This sequence joins TRBV7-2 and TRBJ2-3; the D is unclear. V was shortened by 1 base and J by 3 bases, with 11 bases between the two germline ends. The CDR3 runs to 15 residues. CDR1 SGHTA and CDR2 FQGNSA come from the germline V gene.

The chain has TRBV27 and TRBJ1-6; D is possibly TRBD1 (5 bases). The V end was cut by 0 bases, the J end by 0 bases, with 12 bases between. Germline V CDR1 and CDR2: MNHEY, SMNVEV (reference sequence). This CDR3 is built from 18 residues. The CDR3 here is CASSLSGAQSSYNSPLHF. Here the CDR3 DNA reads TGTGCCAGCAGTTTATCAGGGGCACAAAGCTCCTATAATTCACCCCTCCACTTT.

Comments on this clonotype: Germline and junction disagree at one end, which may indicate a read error. The rearrangement uses TRBV5-1 and TRBJ1-4; 10 bases line up with TRBD1. Per germline, CDR1 SGHRS and CDR2 YFSETQ. The CDR3 extends over 16 amino acids. The DNA for the CDR3 is TGCGCCAGCAGCTTTGACAGGGGGCGCGGGAATGAAAAACTGGTTTTT. This codes for CASSFDRGRGNEKLVF.

The chain joins TRBV5-6 to TRBJ2-2, with 13 nucleotides matching TRBD2. Germline V gene data show CDR1 as SGHDT and CDR2 as YYEEEE. V was pared by 3 bases and J by 6 bases, with 5 bases of the junction left unmatched. The CDR3 runs 16 residues. The CDR3 sequence: CASSSGLAGEPGELFF. The CDR3 region has the DNA TGTGCCAGCAGCTCCGGACTAGCGGGAGAGCCCGGGGAGCTGTTTTTT.

The V gene is TRBV4-3, the J gene TRBJ2-7, with a weak D call TRBD1 (5 bases). Germline V lookup: CDR1 LGHNA, CDR2 YSLEER. The CDR3 has 16 amino acids. V lost 2 bases and J lost 0, with 14 bases in between. The DNA for the CDR3 is TGCGCCAGCAGCCAATCTACTACAGGCTTCTCCTACGAGCAGTACTTC. Amino acid sequence: CASSQSTTGFSYEQYF.

The table lists this clonotype with many counts. The chain couples TRBV11-2 to TRBJ2-5; D gene uncertain. This CDR3 has 13 amino acids. V gave up 1 base and J gave up 2 bases, with 5 bases separating them. Germline V gene data show CDR1 as SGHAT and CDR2 as FQNNGV. In DNA, the CDR3 is TGTGCCAGCAGCTTAGGCCGTCAAGAGACCCAGTACTTC. Translation: CASSLGRQETQYF.

The V gene is TRBV11-2, the J gene TRBJ1-1, with D unresolved. This CDR3 contains 15 residues. Germline V gene sequence: CDR1 SGHAT, CDR2 FQNNGV. V was clipped by 0 bases and J by 0 bases, with 8 bases between them. The CDR3 protein is CASSLDPSLNTEAFF. CDR3 DNA sequence: TGTGCCAGCAGCTTAGACCCCAGTCTGAACACTGAAGCTTTCTTT.

This clonotype was seen a handful of times. The chain has TRBV20-1 and TRBJ2-5; D unresolved. The J call may not be correct, given that the DNA end is closer to TRBJ2-1. Germline-derived CDR1 and CDR2 are DFQATT and SNEGSKA (reference sequence). The CDR3 contains 11 residues. The CDR3 DNA reads TGCAGTGCTAGAGATTTCCCCGAACAGTTCTTC. Its translation is CSARDFPEQFF.

The chain has TRBV6-6 and TRBJ2-7; 7 bases line up with TRBD2. The V segment lost 5 bases and the J segment 5 bases; nucleotides outside the gene matches: 3. Germline CDR1 and CDR2: MNHNY and SVGAGI (reference sequence). The CDR3 covers 12 residues. CDR3 residues: CASSASGHEQYF. CDR3 bases: TGTGCCAGCAGTGCTAGCGGCCACGAGCAGTACTTC.

The gene calls are TRBV7-2 and TRBJ1-3; D not resolved. V was trimmed by 5 bases and J by 0 bases, leaving 11 bases between them. The germline CDR1 and CDR2 sequences are SGHTA and FQGNSA. The CDR3 consists of 15 residues. CDR3 DNA sequence: TGTGCCAGCAGCCCGGCGAGGGTCTCTGGAAACACCATATATTTT. Translated, it gives CASSPARVSGNTIYF.

This chain joins TRBV12-3 or TRBV12-4 and TRBJ2-1; 7 nucleotides match TRBD1. The CDR3 runs 14 residues. Trimming cost V 5 bases and J 5 bases; bases outside gene matches: 6. CDR3 in amino acids: CASSPGDRNNEQFF. The CDR3, as DNA: TGTGCCAGCAGTCCCGGGGACAGAAACAATGAGCAGTTCTTC.

This clonotype showed up just once. The CDR3 coding sequence is TGTGCCAGCAGCTTAGAGGGAGCGGGAGACGCCTACGAGCAGTACTTC. Its protein is CASSLEGAGDAYEQYF. The V and J genes are TRBV5-6 and TRBJ2-7; 8 bases are shared with TRBD2. The CDR3 has 16 amino acids. Trimming at V came to 2 bases and at J to 2 bases, leaving 9 bases not matched to a gene. The germline V gene encodes CDR1 SGHDT and CDR2 YYEEEE.